Presented here are 30 T cell receptor beta chains from one specimen sequenced in a study of T and B cells in COVID-19 patients. BIOMED2 TRB-A/B primer pools were used in multiplex TRB PCR. TCRdb re-called the multiplex PCR reads with MiXCR, one entry per CDR3 protein. The sample has 5,500 to 8,500 distinct CDR3 sequences; roughly 33% are singletons. Each TRB amplification used roughly 250-550 ng of genomic DNA from blood. Sample: blood. These receptors all come from a human donor with active COVID-19.

This clonotype was counted between two and nine times. The rearrangement uses TRBV7-2 and TRBJ2-2; 12 bases agree with TRBD1. V lost 5 bases and J lost 4; bases outside the gene matches: 5. The germline V gene encodes CDR1 SGHTA and CDR2 FQGNSA. The CDR3 contains 16 residues. The CDR3 loop is CASSGGQGARTGELFF. Here the CDR3 DNA reads TGTGCCAGCAGCGGGGGACAGGGGGCGCGCACCGGGGAGCTGTTTTTT. Variable domain in full (rest from reference TRBV7-2 and TRBJ2-2): GAGVSQSPSNKVTEKGKDVELRCDPISGHTALYWYRQSLGQGLEFLIYFQGNSAPDKSGLPSDRFSAERTGGSVSTLTIQRTQQEDSAVYLCASSGGQGARTGELFFGEGSRLTVL.

The rearrangement links TRBV6-2 or TRBV6-3 to TRBJ2-3; 11 positions match TRBD2. This CDR3 region has 14 residues. In germline, CDR1 is MNHEY, CDR2 SVGEGT. V dropped 7 bases and J dropped 5; count of bases not matched to a gene: 5. The CDR3: CASIPGLAEDTQYF. In nucleotides, the CDR3 is TGTGCCAGCATCCCGGGACTAGCGGAAGATACGCAGTATTTT.

V usage is TRBV5-1 and J usage is TRBJ1-2, with a weak D call TRBD1 (6 bases). CDR3 length equals 15 residues. Germline CDR1 SGHRS, CDR2 YFSETQ. Trimming took off 4 bases at V and 8 bases at J, with 21 bases between the two ends. Here the CDR3 reads CASSAGDRLAGGYTF. CDR3 bases: TGCGCCAGCAGCGCCGGTGACAGGCTCGCGGGAGGCTACACCTTC. The whole variable domain, filled in from reference TRBV5-1 and TRBJ1-2, reads KAGVTQTPRYLIKTRGQQVTLSCSPISGHRSVSWYQQTPGQGLQFLFEYFSETQRNKGNFPGRFSGRQFSNSRSEMNVSTLELGDSALYLCASSAGDRLAGGYTFGSGTRLTVV.

By its share, this clonotype is medium-sized. The rearrangement uses TRBV19 and TRBJ2-7; TRBD1 matches 8 bases. The junction had 6 bases not matched to a gene; V was cut back by 6 bases and J by 2 bases. This CDR3 region has 14 residues. Germline-derived CDR1 and CDR2 are LNHDA and SQIVND (reference sequence). The CDR3 loop is CASRATGATYEQYF. The CDR3 bases are TGTGCCAGTAGGGCGACAGGGGCCACCTACGAGCAGTACTTC.

This clonotype is labeled as medium-sized. The V gene is TRBV19, the J gene TRBJ1-2; TRBD1 is a possible D gene (5 bases). The CDR3 is made up of 15 amino acids. The V end lost 6 bases, the J end lost 5 bases, and 19 bases lay between the germline ends. Germline values: CDR1 LNHDA, CDR2 SQIVND (reference sequence). In DNA, the CDR3 is TGTGCCAGTAGCCCAACCCAGGGACCACTGTATGGCTACACCTTC. It translates to CASSPTQGPLYGYTF.

V gene TRBV24-1 combines with J gene TRBJ2-7; maybe TRBD2 (6 bases). Germline V gives CDR1 KGHDR, CDR2 SFDVKD. V lost 6 bases and J 2 bases, leaving 13 bases between the germline ends. The CDR3 is 14 amino acids. The CDR3 loop reads CATSSGTYPYEQYF. The CDR3 coding sequence is TGTGCCACCAGTTCCGGGACTTACCCCTACGAGCAGTACTTC.

This clonotype was counted between two and nine times. The rearrangement joins TRBV5-1 to TRBJ1-6; 9 positions match TRBD1. CDR3 length equals 17 residues. From germline, CDR1 is SGHRS and CDR2 YFSETQ. Trimming removed 0 bases from V and 4 bases from J; junction bases left unmatched: 5. CDR3 DNA sequence: TGCGCCAGCAGCTTGGGCGACAGGGGGTCTTATAATTCACCCCTCCACTTT. Amino acids: CASSLGDRGSYNSPLHF.

In this sample, this clonotype turned up a few times. This chain joins TRBV6-2 or TRBV6-3 and TRBJ1-1, with a possible D match to TRBD1 (5 bases). The V end was cut by 11 bases, the J end by 3 bases, with 16 bases between. Germline CDR1 and CDR2: MNHEY and SVGEGT. This CDR3 has 13 residues. The CDR3 is CASLPRGDTEAFF. In nucleotides, the CDR3 is TGTGCCTCCCTCCCCCGGGGGGACACTGAAGCTTTCTTT.

This clonotype is medium-sized by share. CDR3 amino acids: CASSSGLAGREQFF. DNA of the CDR3: TGTGCCAGCAGTTCGGGACTAGCGGGGCGTGAGCAGTTCTTC. J is TRBJ2-1 and V is TRBV13, with 13 bases lining up with TRBD2. Looked up from germline, CDR1 is PRHDT and CDR2 is FYEKMQ (reference sequence). This CDR3 has 14 residues. V dropped 6 bases and J dropped 9; count of bases not matched to a gene: 5. Filled out from reference TRBV13 and TRBJ2-1, the complete variable domain reads AAGVIQSPRHLIKEKRETATLKCYPIPRHDTVYWYQQGPGQDPQFLISFYEKMQSDKGSIPDRFSAQQFSDYHSELNMSSLELGDSALYFCASSSGLAGREQFFGPGTRLTVL.

The chain is built from TRBV4-3 and TRBJ1-1, with 7 bases matching TRBD1. Germline CDR1 is LGHNA and CDR2 is YSLEER. Unmatched junction bases numbered 12, after V lost 0 bases and J lost 5 bases. CDR3 length equals 17 residues. For the CDR3, the DNA is TGCGCCAGCAGCCAAGATTCAGGGGGTCTAGTAGGGACTGAAGCTTTCTTT. Translated: CASSQDSGGLVGTEAFF.

This chain joins TRBV12-3 or TRBV12-4 and TRBJ1-3; no firm D call. V dropped 7 bases and J dropped 3 bases, with 19 bases sitting between them. The CDR3 totals 16 residues. The CDR3 DNA follows: TGTGCCAGCACCGCGGCGATCCACAGTTTTGGAAACACCATATATTTT. Protein product: CASTAAIHSFGNTIYF.

This clonotype rates as medium-sized. The chain recombines TRBV5-4 with TRBJ2-6; a weak D match, TRBD1 (6 bases). The CDR3 extends over 16 amino acids. CDR1 SGHNT and CDR2 YYREEE come from the germline V gene (reference sequence). Trimming took off 4 bases at V and 4 bases at J, with 15 bases between the two ends. CDR3 nucleotides: TGTGCCAGCAGCACTTACAGGGTGCAGGGGGCCAACGTCCTGACTTTC. Its translation: CASSTYRVQGANVLTF.

This clonotype was observed a handful of times. The rearrangement joins TRBV6-5 to TRBJ1-2; D not resolved. V lost 6 bases and J 4 bases, leaving 18 bases between the germline ends. The CDR3 has 15 amino acids. Germline V CDR1 and CDR2: MNHEY, SVGAGI. The DNA for the CDR3 is TGTGCCAGCAGAACCTCACGTGCGGGAGTCTATGGCTACACCTTC. Amino acids: CASRTSRAGVYGYTF.

The chain uses TRBV28 and TRBJ2-7, with D maybe TRBD1 (6 bases). From germline, CDR1 is MDHEN and CDR2 SYDVKM. The CDR3 runs to 13 residues. With 2 bases removed from V and 2 bases from J, the gap between germline ends came to 7 bases. CDR3 region: CASSLHRAYEQYV. In DNA form, the CDR3 reads TGTGCCAGCAGTTTACACAGGGCCTACGAGCAGTACGTC.

This clonotype is deemed medium-sized. The chain has TRBV19 and TRBJ2-3; maybe TRBD1 (6 bases). Deletions cut 3 bases from V and 1 base from J, with 17 bases between. The CDR3 is 17 amino acids. Germline lookup yields CDR1 LNHDA and CDR2 SQIVND (reference sequence). CDR3 in amino acids: CASSISGGHRGTDTQYF. DNA of the CDR3: TGTGCCAGTAGTATTAGTGGGGGACACCGTGGCACAGATACGCAGTATTTT.

This clonotype was detected only a few times. The rearrangement links TRBV5-6 to TRBJ1-1, with unresolved D. The CDR3 runs 14 residues. Germline V gene sequence: CDR1 SGHDT, CDR2 YYEEEE. Trimming removed 4 bases at V and 0 bases at J, with 10 bases between. The CDR3, as DNA: TGTGCCAGCAGCCCTGGGTTATTGAACACTGAAGCTTTCTTT. It codes for CASSPGLLNTEAFF.

This clonotype counts as medium-sized. The chain carries TRBV7-4 and TRBJ2-3, with 9 bases that match TRBD2. Germline CDR1 and CDR2: SGHVT and SQSDAQ. This CDR3 has 18 amino acids. J lost 2 bases, V lost 4 bases, and 13 bases had no gene match. CDR3 bases: TGTGCCAGCAGCTCCCGACGCGGGGGGGTTCTGTCCACAGATACGCAGTATTTT. Amino acid sequence: CASSSRRGGVLSTDTQYF.

This clonotype counts as medium-sized (0.01 to 0.1%). The CDR3 sequence is CSVAGQNSNQPQHF. In DNA form, the CDR3 reads TGCAGCGTCGCGGGACAGAATAGCAATCAGCCCCAGCATTTT. This chain connects TRBV29-1 to TRBJ1-5; 7 positions match TRBD1. The trim removed 6 bases at V and 0 bases at J, leaving 5 bases unmatched. The CDR3 consists of 14 residues. The germline V gene has CDR1 SQVTM and CDR2 ANQGSEA. Complete variable domain (other parts from reference TRBV29-1 and TRBJ1-5): SAVISQKPSRDICQRGTSLTIQCQVDSQVTMMFWYRQQPGQSLTLIATANQGSEATYESGFVIDKFPISRPNLTFSTLTVSNMSPEDSSIYLCSVAGQNSNQPQHFGDGTRLSIL.

About this clonotype itself: At one boundary the junction diverges from the germline segment, which might be a read error. This rearrangement joins TRBV24-1 to TRBJ1-4; TRBD1 aligns across 10 bases. Germline V gene lookup returns CDR1 KGHDR and CDR2 SFDVKD. This CDR3 spans 16 amino acids. The CDR3 here is CAISEAQTGGREKLFF. Here the CDR3 DNA reads TGTGCCATCAGTGAGGCGCAGACAGGGGGCCGGGAAAAACTGTTTTTT.

The chain uses TRBV5-1 and TRBJ2-3; 9 nucleotides agree with TRBD2. With V trimmed by 8 bases and J by 1 base, 5 bases remained unmatched. CDR3 length equals 14 residues. Germline V gene data show CDR1 as SGHRS and CDR2 as YFSETQ. This CDR3 reads CASLAGVGTDTQYF. CDR3 sequence (DNA): TGCGCCAGTTTAGCGGGGGTCGGCACAGATACGCAGTATTTT.

This chain uses TRBV7-2 with TRBJ2-3; no clear D gene. Per germline, CDR1 SGHTA and CDR2 FQGNSA. Trimming stripped 7 bases from V and 1 base from J, with 9 bases between. The CDR3 has 13 residues. The DNA of the CDR3 is TGTGCCAGCAATGGGTACGGCACAGATACGCAGTATTTT. This encodes CASNGYGTDTQYF.

In its sample, this clonotype was seen once. This chain joins TRBV13 and TRBJ2-3, with a possible D match to TRBD1 (5 bases). V was trimmed by 6 bases and J by 2 bases, leaving 15 bases between them. Per germline, CDR1 PRHDT and CDR2 FYEKMQ (reference sequence). CDR3 size: 15 residues. The CDR3: CASSESWGFTDTQYF. The CDR3 nucleotides are TGTGCCAGCAGTGAGTCTTGGGGCTTCACAGATACGCAGTATTTT. The variable domain in full, with the rest retrieved from reference TRBV13 and TRBJ2-3, is AAGVIQSPRHLIKEKRETATLKCYPIPRHDTVYWYQQGPGQDPQFLISFYEKMQSDKGSIPDRFSAQQFSDYHSELNMSSLELGDSALYFCASSESWGFTDTQYFGPGTRLTVL.

The V gene is TRBV6-5, the J gene TRBJ1-1; the match to TRBD1 covers 7 bases. V was clipped by 2 bases and J by 5 bases; unmatched bases: 11. Germline V CDR1 and CDR2: MNHEY, SVGAGI. The CDR3 length is 16 residues. CDR3 DNA: TGTGCCAGCAGTTACAGGCCAGGGGGTGGCGTGACTGAAGCTTTCTTT. This gives the protein CASSYRPGGGVTEAFF.

This clonotype showed up just a few times. The chain joins TRBV27 to TRBJ1-1; D is possibly TRBD1 (5 bases). V lost 3 bases and J lost 0, with 8 bases in between. The CDR3 runs to 14 residues. Germline V lookup: CDR1 MNHEY, CDR2 SMNVEV (reference sequence). The CDR3 bases are TGTGCCAGCAGTTTGGGACCAATGAACACTGAAGCTTTCTTT. It encodes CASSLGPMNTEAFF.

By share, this clonotype counts as medium-sized. The V call is TRBV6-5, the J call TRBJ2-5; no reliable D call. V was shortened by 4 bases and J by 6 bases, with 12 bases between the two germline ends. The germline gives CDR1 MNHEY, CDR2 SVGAGI. This CDR3 is built from 13 residues. CDR3 sequence: CASSLDQKKTQYF. The CDR3, as DNA: TGTGCCAGCAGTTTGGATCAGAAGAAGACCCAGTACTTC.

This clonotype counts as medium-sized. This sequence joins TRBV6-1 and TRBJ1-6, with TRBD1 matching 8 bases. Trimming removed 0 bases from V and 11 bases from J; junction bases left unmatched: 6. The V gene's germline CDR1 is MNHNS and CDR2 SASEGT. The CDR3 runs to 15 residues. In DNA form, the CDR3 reads TGTGCCAGCAGTGAAGCCGGGACAGGAAGCCCACCCCTCCACTTT. It encodes CASSEAGTGSPPLHF.

This clonotype was seen a few times. The chain carries TRBV13 and TRBJ1-6, with no clear D. V gave up 3 bases and J gave up 6 bases, with 9 bases separating them. CDR1 PRHDT and CDR2 FYEKMQ come from the germline V gene (reference sequence). The CDR3 is made up of 14 amino acids. The CDR3 DNA is TGTGCCAGCAGCTTGGAGGCGGGTAATTCACCCCTCCACTTT. This encodes CASSLEAGNSPLHF. Variable domain in full (rest from reference TRBV13 and TRBJ1-6): AAGVIQSPRHLIKEKRETATLKCYPIPRHDTVYWYQQGPGQDPQFLISFYEKMQSDKGSIPDRFSAQQFSDYHSELNMSSLELGDSALYFCASSLEAGNSPLHFGNGTRLTVT.

The CDR3 here is CSARDNRGVGYGYTF. The CDR3 nucleotides are TGCAGTGCTAGAGATAATAGGGGCGTAGGCTATGGCTACACCTTC. The V and J genes are TRBV20-1 and TRBJ1-2; possible D gene TRBD1, 5 bases. The CDR3 is 15 amino acids. Trimming shortened V by 0 bases and J by 4 bases, and 15 bases separated the two germline ends. Germline V gene lookup returns CDR1 DFQATT and CDR2 SNEGSKA (reference sequence).

This clonotype ranks as medium-sized (0.01 to 0.1%). The chain employs TRBV13 and TRBJ2-2, with TRBD2 as a possible D gene (5 bases). V lost 5 bases and J 4 bases, leaving 20 bases between the germline ends. Germline V gene lookup returns CDR1 PRHDT and CDR2 FYEKMQ (reference sequence). This CDR3 comprises 17 residues. CDR3 region: CASSATTLARVTGELFF. In DNA form, the CDR3 reads TGTGCCAGCAGCGCGACTACCCTAGCTCGGGTCACCGGGGAGCTGTTTTTT.

This clonotype showed up just a few times. This chain connects TRBV6-1 to TRBJ1-2; D ambiguous. CDR3 length: 12 amino acids. Germline values: CDR1 MNHNS, CDR2 SASEGT. V was shortened by 4 bases and J by 2 bases, with 5 bases between the two germline ends. CDR3 in amino acids: CASSVNNYGYTF. The CDR3 nucleotides read TGTGCCAGCAGTGTAAACAACTATGGCTACACCTTC.